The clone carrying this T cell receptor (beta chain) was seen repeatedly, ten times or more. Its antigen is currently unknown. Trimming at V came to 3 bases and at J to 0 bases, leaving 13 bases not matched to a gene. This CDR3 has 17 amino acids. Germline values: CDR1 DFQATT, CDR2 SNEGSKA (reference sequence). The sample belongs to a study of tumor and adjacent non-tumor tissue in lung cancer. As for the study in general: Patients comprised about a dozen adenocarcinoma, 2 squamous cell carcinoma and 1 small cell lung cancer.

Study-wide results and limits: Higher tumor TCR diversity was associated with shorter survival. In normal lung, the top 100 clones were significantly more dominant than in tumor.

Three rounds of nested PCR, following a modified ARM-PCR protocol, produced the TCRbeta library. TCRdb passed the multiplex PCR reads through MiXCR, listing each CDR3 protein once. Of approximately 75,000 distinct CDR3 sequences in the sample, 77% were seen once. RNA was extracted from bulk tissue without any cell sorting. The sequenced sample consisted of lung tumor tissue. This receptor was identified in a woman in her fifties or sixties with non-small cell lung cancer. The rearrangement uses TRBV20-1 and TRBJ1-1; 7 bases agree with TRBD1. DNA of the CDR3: TGCAGTGCTAGCAAGACAGGGTTCCAGCCGTTGAACACTGAAGCTTTCTTT. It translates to CSASKTGFQPLNTEAFF.